The T cell receptor beta chain described here comes from a study of shared clonotypes between healthy human individuals. Here immunoSEQ multiplex PCR was the method, and the copy in TCRdb shows in-frame clones only, minus some. In the table there are over 2,000,000 clones, around 95% of which are singletons. General observations from the study: Non-shared clonotypes had lower generation probabilities than clonotypes shared by all four sorted-subset donors. Rarefaction curves obtained for sorted subsets showed sequencing incomplete despite large depth.

V dropped 6 bases and J dropped 2 bases, with 17 bases sitting between them. The CDR3 sequence is 16 residues long. Per germline, CDR1 MGHDK and CDR2 SYGVNS. A remark on this clone: Its antigen is undetermined.

Cells designated naive CD8 were CD45RO-negative and were positively selected for CCR7, with terminally differentiated effector memory CD45RA+ cells excluded. The sample was naive CD8+ T cells from PBMCs. This TCR derives from a man aged 18 to 29 in good health. Some clones in this sample may be carry-over from other donors' samples. The chain has TRBV25-1 and TRBJ2-1; D might be TRBD1 (5 bases). Here the CDR3 DNA reads TGTGCCAGCAGAGAGAAGGGGAAAGGGGCCTACAATGAGCAGTTCTTC. Amino acids: CASREKGKGAYNEQFF. Full variable domain (remainder filled in from reference TRBV25-1 and TRBJ2-1): EADIYQTPRYLVIGTGKKITLECSQTMGHDKMYWYQQDPGMELHLIHYSYGVNSTEKGDLSSESTVSRIRTEHFPLTLESARPSHTSQYLCASREKGKGAYNEQFFGPGTRLTVL.